What follows are 20 T cell receptor beta chains derived from one specimen sequenced in a study of technical replicates of blood from a handful of donors. Assay: immunoSEQ multiplex PCR; the TCRdb copy retains only in-frame clones and omits some. The sample records about 72,000 clones, about nine tenths being singletons. The sample consisted of T cells isolated from PBMCs. These receptors all stem from a human donor in good health.

The rearrangement joins TRBV4-3 to TRBJ2-6; TRBD2 aligns across 7 bases. This CDR3 contains 20 residues. V trimming: 0 bases; J trimming: 3 bases; junction bases outside the gene matches: 14. Germline V lookup: CDR1 LGHNA, CDR2 YSLEER. Here the CDR3 DNA reads TGCGCCAGCAGCCAAGATGGGGGGGGGTCAAGGTCTATTGGGGCCAACGTCCTGACTTTC. Its protein is CASSQDGGGSRSIGANVLTF.

This chain links TRBV9 with TRBJ2-2, with TRBD2 matching over 14 bases. This CDR3 comprises 14 residues. Unmatched junction bases numbered 0, after V lost 7 bases and J lost 4 bases. Germline values: CDR1 SGDLS, CDR2 YYNGEE. This chain's CDR3 is CASGLAGGTGELFF. The CDR3 DNA reads TGTGCCAGCGGACTAGCGGGAGGCACCGGGGAGCTGTTTTTT. Full variable domain (outside the CDR3, taken from reference TRBV9 and TRBJ2-2): DSGVTQTPKHLITATGQRVTLRCSPRSGDLSVYWYQQSLDQGLQFLIQYYNGEERAKGNILERFSAQQFPDLHSELNLSSLELGDSALYFCASGLAGGTGELFFGEGSRLTVL.

V usage is TRBV6-5 and J usage is TRBJ2-3; 8 positions agree with TRBD2. From germline, CDR1 is MNHEY and CDR2 SVGAGI. The CDR3 contains 16 residues. The trim removed 3 bases at V and 4 bases at J, leaving 9 bases unmatched. CDR3 sequence: CASSYSGAWRADTQYF. In nucleotides, the CDR3 is TGTGCCAGCAGTTATAGCGGGGCATGGAGGGCAGATACGCAGTATTTT.

The chain is built from TRBV11-2 and TRBJ1-1, with a tentative D call TRBD1 (5 bases). V was cut by 4 bases and J by 4 bases, with 16 bases left in between. The CDR3 is 15 residues long. From germline, CDR1 is SGHAT and CDR2 FQNNGV. The CDR3 nucleotides are TGTGCCAGCAGCTCCTCATCAAGGGGTGGCACTGAAGCTTTCTTT. Protein: CASSSSSRGGTEAFF. Supplemented by reference TRBV11-2 and TRBJ1-1, the full variable domain reads EAGVAQSPRYKIIEKRQSVAFWCNPISGHATLYWYQQILGQGPKLLIQFQNNGVVDDSQLPKDRFSAERLKGVDSTLKIQPAKLEDSAVYLCASSSSSRGGTEAFFGQGTRLTVV.

This clone occurred once. The chain recombines TRBV6-6 with TRBJ2-3; TRBD2 matches at 9 bases. Germline V gene lookup returns CDR1 MNHNY and CDR2 SVGAGI (reference sequence). The CDR3 is made up of 15 amino acids. V dropped 6 bases and J dropped 4; count of bases not matched to a gene: 8. CDR3 bases: TGTGCCAGCAGAAAGAGCGGGAGGCTTCCAGATACGCAGTATTTT. This codes for CASRKSGRLPDTQYF.

This clone showed up just once. The chain joins TRBV14 to TRBJ2-1; 11 bases are shared with TRBD2. J gave up 8 bases and V 4 bases, and 10 bases lay outside the gene matches. This CDR3 has 16 residues. Germline lookup yields CDR1 SGHDN and CDR2 FVKESK. CDR3 nucleotides: TGTGCCAGCAGCCCCTCCGCTAGCGGGAGGAAGGATGAGCAGTTCTTC. Translating it yields CASSPSASGRKDEQFF.

The chain couples TRBV28 to TRBJ2-5, with 10 positions matching TRBD2. The V segment lost 5 bases and the J segment 6 bases; nucleotides outside the gene matches: 12. The length of the CDR3 is 16 residues. Germline assignment: CDR1 MDHEN and CDR2 SYDVKM. The CDR3 spells CASSVLGLADSQTQYF. Here the CDR3 DNA reads TGTGCCAGCAGTGTCCTAGGACTAGCGGACTCACAGACCCAGTACTTC.

This clone was seen a single time. This chain joins TRBV7-9 and TRBJ2-7, with TRBD2 matching over 7 bases. Trimming cost V 5 bases and J 4 bases; bases outside gene matches: 11. Germline-derived CDR1 and CDR2 are SEHNR and FQNEAQ (reference sequence). CDR3 length: 15 residues. CDR3 residues: CASSLSGGGPYEQYF. CDR3 DNA sequence: TGTGCCAGCAGCCTCTCGGGGGGAGGGCCGTACGAGCAGTACTTC.

V is TRBV4-2 and J is TRBJ1-5; 7 bases are shared with TRBD1. Germline CDR1 LGHNA, CDR2 YNFKEQ. The CDR3 runs 15 residues. The V segment lost 0 bases and the J segment 6 bases; nucleotides outside the gene matches: 5. CDR3 in amino acids: CASSQDNRGSQPQHF. For the CDR3, the DNA is TGTGCCAGCAGCCAAGATAACAGGGGTAGTCAGCCCCAGCATTTT.

This CDR3 reads CASSLLSTDTQYF. The CDR3, as DNA: TGTGCCAGCAGTTTACTCAGCACAGATACGCAGTATTTT. The gene calls are TRBV27 and TRBJ2-3; D unclear. The V gene's germline CDR1 is MNHEY and CDR2 SMNVEV (reference sequence). This CDR3 comprises 13 residues. V was shortened by 2 bases and J by 0 bases, with 3 bases between the two germline ends.

The chain is built from TRBV6-4 and TRBJ1-2; the D is unclear. This CDR3 has 14 residues. V lost 2 bases and J 6 bases, leaving 13 bases between the germline ends. The V gene's germline CDR1 is MRHNA and CDR2 SNTAGT. The DNA for the CDR3 is TGTGCCAGCAGTGACGGCGCCGGGAGGAATGGCTACACCTTC. Amino acids: CASSDGAGRNGYTF.

This clone was detected only once. The gene calls are TRBV27 and TRBJ2-1, with D uncertain. The V end lost 3 bases, the J end lost 0 bases, and 9 bases lay between the germline ends. CDR1 and CDR2 (germline): MNHEY, SMNVEV (reference sequence). The CDR3 consists of 15 residues. CDR3 nucleotide sequence: TGTGCCAGCAGTTTGATACCGAGCTCCTACAATGAGCAGTTCTTC. Its translation: CASSLIPSSYNEQFF.

V gene TRBV29-1 combines with J gene TRBJ1-1, with 7 bases matching TRBD1. The CDR3 consists of 13 residues. CDR1 is SQVTM and CDR2 is ANQGSEA in the germline V gene. With 7 bases clipped from V and 4 bases from J, the junction kept 9 bases outside the gene matches. The CDR3 DNA reads TGCAGCGGACGCGACAGGGCGGGCACTGAAGCTTTCTTT. It is translated as CSGRDRAGTEAFF. The variable domain in full, completed from reference TRBV29-1 and TRBJ1-1, reads SAVISQKPSRDICQRGTSLTIQCQVDSQVTMMFWYRQQPGQSLTLIATANQGSEATYESGFVIDKFPISRPNLTFSTLTVSNMSPEDSSIYLCSGRDRAGTEAFFGQGTRLTVV.

This clone was picked up one time. The rearrangement uses TRBV7-2 and TRBJ2-5; D possibly corresponds to TRBD1 (6 bases). This CDR3 has 14 residues. Trimming left V 6 bases short and J 4 bases short, with 15 bases between. Germline-derived CDR1 and CDR2 are SGHTA and FQGNSA. CDR3 region: CASSLSRGSETQYF. CDR3 bases: TGTGCCAGCAGTCTAAGTAGGGGGTCAGAGACCCAGTACTTC.

The rearrangement uses TRBV9 and TRBJ2-3, with D possibly matching TRBD2 (6 bases). Germline V gene lookup returns CDR1 SGDLS and CDR2 YYNGEE. This CDR3 is 14 amino acids long. The ends were cut back, 0 bases at V and 5 bases at J, with 10 bases in the middle. The CDR3: CASSVGAGRDTQYF. The CDR3 DNA is TGTGCCAGCAGCGTAGGGGCGGGGAGAGATACGCAGTATTTT. Drawing the rest from reference TRBV9 and TRBJ2-3, the complete variable domain is DSGVTQTPKHLITATGQRVTLRCSPRSGDLSVYWYQQSLDQGLQFLIQYYNGEERAKGNILERFSAQQFPDLHSELNLSSLELGDSALYFCASSVGAGRDTQYFGPGTRLTVL.

The CDR3 nucleotides read TGTGCCAGCAGTTTGGACAGGGGCTCCTACGAGCAGTACTTC. Its protein is CASSLDRGSYEQYF. This chain links TRBV27 with TRBJ2-7; 9 bases line up with TRBD1. Germline-derived CDR1 and CDR2 are MNHEY and SMNVEV (reference sequence). V gave up 3 bases and J gave up 0 bases; unmatched junction bases: 0. The CDR3 loop spans 14 amino acids.

The genes are TRBV5-1 and TRBJ2-1, with a possible D match to TRBD2 (5 bases). V dropped 1 base and J dropped 1 base, with 9 bases sitting between them. CDR3 length: 15 amino acids. Germline assignment: CDR1 SGHRS and CDR2 YFSETQ. The CDR3 loop is CASSLNSVSYNEQFF. CDR3 nucleotides: TGCGCCAGCAGCTTGAATAGCGTATCCTACAATGAGCAGTTCTTC.

This clone was observed a few times. The V and J genes are TRBV29-1 and TRBJ1-1, with D unresolved. CDR1 is SQVTM, CDR2 ANQGSEA, per germline. The CDR3 has 13 amino acids. Trimming cost V 3 bases and J 1 base, with 9 bases left between them. CDR3 nucleotides: TGCAGCGTTGACGTTCGGGGGAACACTGAAGCTTTCTTT. Translated: CSVDVRGNTEAFF.

A single count supports this clone. The V and J genes are TRBV30 and TRBJ2-2; TRBD1 matches 8 bases. The CDR3 is 12 amino acids. Germline CDR1 is GTSNPN and CDR2 is SVGIG (reference sequence). The CDR3 is CAHRTGPGELFF. The DNA for the CDR3 is TGTGCTCACCGGACAGGGCCCGGGGAGCTGTTTTTT.

The gene calls are TRBV11-3 and TRBJ2-3, with 8 bases matching TRBD2. Trimming cost V 5 bases and J 3 bases; bases outside gene matches: 13. The CDR3 is 17 amino acids. The germline CDR1 and CDR2 sequences are SGHNT and YENEEA. DNA for the CDR3: TGTGCCAGCAGCCAGCCCCCAGCGGGAGATTATACAGATACGCAGTATTTT. Residues: CASSQPPAGDYTDTQYF.